The TCR beta chain under discussion was sequenced for a study of identical twins. This clonotype was observed a few times. In every case, the donor was a healthy Caucasian. The CDR3 contains 15 residues. Germline values: CDR1 SGHRS, CDR2 YFSETQ. Trimming pared 4 bases from V and 0 bases from J, leaving 12 bases between. A universal primer site came from template switching; cDNA carried unique molecular identifiers. TCRdb fed the 5' RACE reads into MiXCR, producing one record per CDR3 protein. The sample has 450,000 or so distinct CDR3 sequences; 13% to 15% are singletons. These data also formed part of another study, on yellow fever vaccine responses in identical twins.

The J gene is TRBJ2-3, the V gene TRBV5-1; D remains ambiguous. The specimen sequenced was CD4+ T cells sorted from blood. The TCR originated in a woman between 18 and 30 years old in good health. CDR3 residues: CASSTDPTSTDTQYF. DNA of the CDR3: TGCGCCAGCAGCACGGACCCGACCAGCACAGATACGCAGTATTTT.